This TCR beta chain was identified during a study of blood T cells in healthy people across ages. With a J-beta primer mix and a sample-barcoded 5' primer, a second PCR ran roughly 6 to 11 cycles. MiXCR was run by TCRdb on the 5' RACE reads, yielding one entry per CDR3 protein. Here the sample spans 750,000 to 950,000 distinct CDR3 sequences, 20% to 30% being singletons. The CDR3 length is 14 residues. The germline gives CDR1 SGHTA, CDR2 FQGNSA. Trimming removed 5 bases at V and 13 bases at J, with 18 bases between. This clonotype was counted between two and nine times. The same sample was also used in a study of T cells of mothers and their children.

V usage is TRBV7-2 and J usage is TRBJ2-6, with D perhaps TRBD1 or TRBD2 (5 bases each). This clonotype originated in a boy between 10 and 17 years old in good health. Sequencing used blood. In DNA form, the CDR3 reads TGTGCCAGCAGCCGGTGGGACGCCCCGCTAGTCCTGACTTTC. It codes for CASSRWDAPLVLTF.